In its sample, the clone carrying this T cell receptor beta chain was seen many times. The data stem from a study of T cell repertoires in cytomegalovirus infection. TCRdb used MiXCR to reprocess the reads, holding one entry per CDR3 protein. The sample has roughly 300,000 distinct CDR3 sequences; 9.5% are singletons. The germline V gene has CDR1 MDHEN and CDR2 SYDVKM. The CDR3 covers 18 residues. V gave up 4 bases and J gave up 6 bases; unmatched junction bases: 16. The V call is TRBV28, the J call TRBJ2-7, with 12 bases identical to TRBD2. Source material: PBMCs. The TCR comes from a human donor in good health (CMV status not recorded). Some clones in this sample may be carry-over from other donors' samples. The CDR3 is CASSSLAGGLGGHGEQYF. CDR3 sequence (DNA): TGTGCCAGCAGTTCACTAGCGGGAGGATTGGGGGGTCACGGCGAGCAGTACTTC. The full variable domain, rest sourced from reference TRBV28 and TRBJ2-7, is DVKVTQSSRYLVKRTGEKVFLECVQDMDHENMFWYRQDPGLGLRLIYFSYDVKMKEKGDIPEGYSVSREKKERFSLILESASTNQTSMYLCASSSLAGGLGGHGEQYFGPGTRLTVT.